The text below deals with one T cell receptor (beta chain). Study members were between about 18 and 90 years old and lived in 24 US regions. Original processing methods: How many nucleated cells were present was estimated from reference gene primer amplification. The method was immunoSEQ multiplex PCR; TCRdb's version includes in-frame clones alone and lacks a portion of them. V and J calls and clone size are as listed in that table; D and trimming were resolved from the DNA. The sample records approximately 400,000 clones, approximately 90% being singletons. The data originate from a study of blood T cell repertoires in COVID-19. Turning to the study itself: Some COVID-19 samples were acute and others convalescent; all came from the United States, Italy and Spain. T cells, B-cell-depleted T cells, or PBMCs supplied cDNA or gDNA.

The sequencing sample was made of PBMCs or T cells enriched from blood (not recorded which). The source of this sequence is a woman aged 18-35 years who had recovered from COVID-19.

The CDR3 here is CACSSGGAVGAKNIQYF. The CDR3 bases are TGTGCCTGCTCTAGCGGGGGGGCCGTCGGGGCCAAAAACATTCAGTACTTC. This chain links TRBV19 with TRBJ2-4; TRBD2 matches at 12 bases. This CDR3 contains 17 residues. V trimming: 11 bases; J trimming: 1 base; junction bases outside the gene matches: 12. Germline V gene lookup returns CDR1 LNHDA and CDR2 SQIVND (reference sequence).